Detailed here is one TCR beta chain. The CDR3 is 17 amino acids. Germline V gene lookup returns CDR1 SGHRS and CDR2 YFSETQ. Next came a second PCR, run for about 7 to 12 cycles, which used a sample-barcoded 5' primer along with a J-beta primer mix. Each CDR3 protein is one row after TCRdb ran MiXCR on the 5' RACE reads. The sample lists about 930,000 distinct CDR3 sequences; under 35% were seen once. The data stem from a study of blood T cells in healthy people across ages. These data also formed part of another study, on T cells of mothers and their children. That report notes: Slightly, though not significantly, more overlap was seen in related than in unrelated mother-child pairs.

Sequenced sample: blood. This receptor was taken from a middle-aged woman in good health. This chain uses TRBV5-1 with TRBJ2-1; 8 bases align to TRBD2. Gene TRBJ2-7 matches the end of the DNA better, so the J call may be wrong. The CDR3 nucleotides are TGCGCCAGCAGCCTGAGCGGGGGCTCGAGCTCCTACAATGAGCAGTACTTC. Protein product: CASSLSGGSSSYNEQYF.